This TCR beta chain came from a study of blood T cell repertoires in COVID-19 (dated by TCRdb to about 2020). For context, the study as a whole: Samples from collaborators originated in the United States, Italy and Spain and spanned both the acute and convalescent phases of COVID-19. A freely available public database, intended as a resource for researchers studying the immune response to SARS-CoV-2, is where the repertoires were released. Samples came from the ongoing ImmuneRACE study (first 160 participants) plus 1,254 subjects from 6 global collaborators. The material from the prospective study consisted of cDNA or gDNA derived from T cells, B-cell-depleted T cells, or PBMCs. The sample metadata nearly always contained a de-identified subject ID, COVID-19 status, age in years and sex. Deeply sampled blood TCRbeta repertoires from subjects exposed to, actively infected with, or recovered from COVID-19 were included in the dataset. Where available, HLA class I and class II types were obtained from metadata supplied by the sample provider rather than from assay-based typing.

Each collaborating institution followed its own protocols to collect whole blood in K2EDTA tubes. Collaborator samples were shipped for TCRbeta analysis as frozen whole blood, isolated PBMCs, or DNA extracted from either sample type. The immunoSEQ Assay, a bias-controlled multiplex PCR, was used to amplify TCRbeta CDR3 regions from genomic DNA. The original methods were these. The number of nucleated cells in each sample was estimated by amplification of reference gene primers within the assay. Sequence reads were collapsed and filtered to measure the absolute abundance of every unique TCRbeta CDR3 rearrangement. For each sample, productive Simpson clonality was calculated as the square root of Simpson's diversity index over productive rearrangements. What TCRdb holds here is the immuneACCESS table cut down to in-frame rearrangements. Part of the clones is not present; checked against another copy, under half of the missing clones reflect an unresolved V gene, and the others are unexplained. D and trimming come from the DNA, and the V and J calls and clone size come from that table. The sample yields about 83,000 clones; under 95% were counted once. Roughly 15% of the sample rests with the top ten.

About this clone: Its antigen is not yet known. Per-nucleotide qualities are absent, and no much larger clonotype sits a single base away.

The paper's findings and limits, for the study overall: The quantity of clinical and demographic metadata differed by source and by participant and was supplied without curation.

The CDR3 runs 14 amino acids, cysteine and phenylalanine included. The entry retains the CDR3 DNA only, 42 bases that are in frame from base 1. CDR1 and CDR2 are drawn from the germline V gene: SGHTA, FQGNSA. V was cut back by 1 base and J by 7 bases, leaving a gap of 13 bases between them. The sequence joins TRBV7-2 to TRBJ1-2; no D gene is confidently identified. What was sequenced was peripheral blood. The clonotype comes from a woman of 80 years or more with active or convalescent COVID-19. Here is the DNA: TGTGCCAGCAGCTTAGAACGTATGTCGGGTGGCTACACCTTC. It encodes CASSLERMSGGYTF.